The text below deals with one T cell receptor beta chain. V was trimmed by 5 bases and J by 0 bases, leaving 5 bases between them. The CDR3 runs to 14 residues. The germline CDR1 and CDR2 sequences are SNHLY and FYNNEI. This specimen comes from a study of cytomegalovirus exposure and HLA in healthy donors. Assay used: immunoSEQ multiplex PCR; TCRdb lists only in-frame clones, some missing. The table records about 50,000 clones, over 75% of them present only once. The sample comprised PBMCs. The TCR comes from a woman in her twenties or thirties in good health and CMV-seronegative. The chain carries TRBV2 and TRBJ2-6; possible D gene TRBD2, 5 bases. CDR3 sequence: CASSRDSGANVLTF. CDR3 DNA sequence: TGTGCCAGCAGTCGGGACTCTGGGGCCAACGTCCTGACTTTC.